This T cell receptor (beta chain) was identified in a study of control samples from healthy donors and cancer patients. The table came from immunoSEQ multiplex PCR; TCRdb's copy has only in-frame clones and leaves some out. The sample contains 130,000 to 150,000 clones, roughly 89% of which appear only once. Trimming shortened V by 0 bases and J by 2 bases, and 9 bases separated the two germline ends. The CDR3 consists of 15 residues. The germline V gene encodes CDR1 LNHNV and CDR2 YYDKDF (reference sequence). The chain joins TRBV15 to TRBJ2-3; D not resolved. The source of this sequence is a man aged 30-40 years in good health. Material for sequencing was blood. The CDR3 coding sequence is TGTGCCACCAGCAGAGAGGCCCAGAACACAGATACGCAGTATTTT. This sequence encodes CATSREAQNTDTQYF.